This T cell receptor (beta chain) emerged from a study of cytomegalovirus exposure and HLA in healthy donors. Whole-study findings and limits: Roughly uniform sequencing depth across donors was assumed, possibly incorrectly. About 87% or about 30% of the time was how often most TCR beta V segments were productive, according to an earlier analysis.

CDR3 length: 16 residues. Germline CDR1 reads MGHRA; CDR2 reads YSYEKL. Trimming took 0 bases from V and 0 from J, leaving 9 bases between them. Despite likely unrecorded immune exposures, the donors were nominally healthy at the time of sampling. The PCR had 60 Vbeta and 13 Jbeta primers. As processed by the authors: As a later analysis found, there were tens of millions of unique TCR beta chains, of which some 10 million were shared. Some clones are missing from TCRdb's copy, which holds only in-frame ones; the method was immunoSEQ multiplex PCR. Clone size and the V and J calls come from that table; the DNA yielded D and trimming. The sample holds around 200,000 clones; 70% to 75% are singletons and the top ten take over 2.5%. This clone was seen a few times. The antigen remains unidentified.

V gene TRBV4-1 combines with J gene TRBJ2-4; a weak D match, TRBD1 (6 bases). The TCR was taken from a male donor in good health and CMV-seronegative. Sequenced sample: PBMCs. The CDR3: CASSQEGTLAKNIQYF. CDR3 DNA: TGCGCCAGCAGCCAAGAGGGGACACTAGCCAAAAACATTCAGTACTTC.